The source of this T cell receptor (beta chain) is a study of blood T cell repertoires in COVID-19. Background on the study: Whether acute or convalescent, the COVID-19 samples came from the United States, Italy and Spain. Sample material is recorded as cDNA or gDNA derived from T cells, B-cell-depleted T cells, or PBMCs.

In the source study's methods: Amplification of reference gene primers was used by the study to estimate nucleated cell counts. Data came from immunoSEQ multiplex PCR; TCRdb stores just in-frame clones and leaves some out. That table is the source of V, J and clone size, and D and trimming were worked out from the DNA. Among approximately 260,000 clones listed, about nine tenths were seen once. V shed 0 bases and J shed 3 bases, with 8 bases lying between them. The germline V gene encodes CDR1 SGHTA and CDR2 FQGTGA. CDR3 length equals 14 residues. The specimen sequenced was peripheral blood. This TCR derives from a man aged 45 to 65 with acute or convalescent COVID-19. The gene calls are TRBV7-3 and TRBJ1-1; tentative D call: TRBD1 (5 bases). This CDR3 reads CASSLTQEYTEAFF. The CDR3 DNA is TGTGCCAGCAGCTTAACACAGGAGTACACTGAAGCTTTCTTT.